Below are 2 T cell receptor beta chains sequenced from a single sample in a study of CD4+ T cells in melanoma. Measured with immunoSEQ multiplex PCR; TCRdb has only the in-frame clones, and not every one. The data contain approximately 7,000 clones, around 66% of them singletons. Sequencing was done on a sample of cells from a culture (not recorded whether cultured in vitro). These TCRs come from a human donor with melanoma.

V is TRBV11-2 and J is TRBJ2-5; D not certain. CDR1 is SGHAT and CDR2 is FQNNGV in the germline V gene. The CDR3 covers 13 residues. V lost 2 bases, J lost 5 bases, and 9 bases lay in between. The CDR3 region is CASSLWGGETQYF. CDR3 nucleotide sequence: TGTGCCAGCAGCTTATGGGGTGGGGAGACCCAGTACTTC. Looking up the rest from reference TRBV11-2 and TRBJ2-5 gives the full variable domain: EAGVAQSPRYKIIEKRQSVAFWCNPISGHATLYWYQQILGQGPKLLIQFQNNGVVDDSQLPKDRFSAERLKGVDSTLKIQPAKLEDSAVYLCASSLWGGETQYFGPGTRLLVL.

The rearrangement uses TRBV7-9 and TRBJ1-3; tentative D call: TRBD1 (6 bases). The V end was cut by 3 bases, the J end by 4 bases, with 10 bases between. Germline loops: CDR1 SEHNR, CDR2 FQNEAQ (reference sequence). The CDR3 covers 14 residues. The CDR3 coding sequence is TGTGCCAGCAGCTTCGGGACAAACGGAAACACCATATATTTT. Its translation is CASSFGTNGNTIYF.